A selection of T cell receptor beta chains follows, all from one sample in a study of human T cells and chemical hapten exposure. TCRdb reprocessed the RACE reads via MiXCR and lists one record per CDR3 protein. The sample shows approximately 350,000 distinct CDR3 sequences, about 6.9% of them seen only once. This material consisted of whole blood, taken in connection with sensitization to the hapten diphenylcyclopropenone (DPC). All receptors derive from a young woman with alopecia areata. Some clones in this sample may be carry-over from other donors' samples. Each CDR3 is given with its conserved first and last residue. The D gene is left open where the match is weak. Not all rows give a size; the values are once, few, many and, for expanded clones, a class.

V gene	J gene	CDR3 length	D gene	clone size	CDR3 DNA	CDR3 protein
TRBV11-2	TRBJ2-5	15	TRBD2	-	TGTGCCAGCAGCTTACCGGGACTAGCGGGCGAGACCCAGTACTTC	CASSLPGLAGETQYF
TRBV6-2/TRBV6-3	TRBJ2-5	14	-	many	TGTGCCAGCAGTTTGTCAGGGACACAAGAGACCCAGTACTTC	CASSLSGTQETQYF
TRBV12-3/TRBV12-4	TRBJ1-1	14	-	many	TGTGCCAGCAGTTTAGGGCTGACTACCCAGGGCGCTTTCTTT	CASSLGLTTQGAFF
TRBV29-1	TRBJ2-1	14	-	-	TGCAGCGTCCAAGGCCTGGACTCCTACAATGAGCAGTTCTTC	CSVQGLDSYNEQFF
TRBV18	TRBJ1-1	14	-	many	TGTGCCAGCTCACCCCGGGACACTAAGACTGAAGCTTTCTTT	CASSPRDTKTEAFF
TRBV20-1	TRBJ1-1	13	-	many	TGCAGTGCTAGAGATATGGCCGGGACTGAAGCTTTCTTT	CSARDMAGTEAFF
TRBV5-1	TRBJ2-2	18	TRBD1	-	TGCGCCAGCAGCTTGGAGAGGACAGGGTGGAGTGGCACCGGGGAGCTGTTTTTT	CASSLERTGWSGTGELFF
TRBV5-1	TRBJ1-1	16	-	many	TGCGCCAGCAGCTTGGACCCACCGCCGATGAACACTGAAGCTTTCTTT	CASSLDPPPMNTEAFF
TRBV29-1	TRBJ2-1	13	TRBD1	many	TGCAGCGTTGATAGACAGGGCAGGAATGAGCAGTTCTTC	CSVDRQGRNEQFF
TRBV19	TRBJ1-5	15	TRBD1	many	TGTGCCAGTAGTAGTATCCAGGGGGTCGGACAGCCCCAGCATTTT	CASSSIQGVGQPQHF
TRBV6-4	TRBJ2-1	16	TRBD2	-	TGTGCCAGCAGCGCGGGGGTGACGTTTAGCTACAATGAGCAGTTCTTC	CASSAGVTFSYNEQFF
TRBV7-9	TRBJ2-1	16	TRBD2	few	TGTGCCAGCAGCACCCATAGCGGGCGACGCTACAATGAGCAGTTCTTC	CASSTHSGRRYNEQFF
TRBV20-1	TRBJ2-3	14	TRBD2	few	TGCAGTGCTTTTAGCGGGGCTAGCACAGATACGCAGTATTTT	CSAFSGASTDTQYF
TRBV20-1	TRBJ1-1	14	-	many	TGCAGTGCTAGAGGGCGCCCTGGGGACACTGAAGCTTTCTTT	CSARGRPGDTEAFF
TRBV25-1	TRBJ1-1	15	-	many	TGTGCCAGCAGTGAAGTGAAGGGGCAGAACACTGAAGCTTTCTTT	CASSEVKGQNTEAFF
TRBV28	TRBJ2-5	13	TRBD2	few	TGTGCCACCCGTAGCGGGGGGGAAGGGACCCAGTACTTC	CATRSGGEGTQYF
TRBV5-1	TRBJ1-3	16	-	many	TGCGCCAGCAGCTTGGCCGGGGCCATCTCTGGAAACACCATATATTTT	CASSLAGAISGNTIYF
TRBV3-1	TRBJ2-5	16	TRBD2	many	TGTGCCAGCAGCCTCACTAGCGGGGGGGGACAAGAGACCCAGTACTTC	CASSLTSGGGQETQYF
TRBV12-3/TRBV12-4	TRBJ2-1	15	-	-	TGTGCCAGCAGTTTAGGACTACCAACCTACAATGAGCAGTTCTTC	CASSLGLPTYNEQFF
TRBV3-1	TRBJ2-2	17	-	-	TGTGCCAGCAGCCAAATCTTTGGCGGCAGGAACACCGGGGAGCTGTTTTTT	CASSQIFGGRNTGELFF
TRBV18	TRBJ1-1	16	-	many	TGTGCCAGCTCACCACCGAGTGACTCCATGAGGGGTGAAGCTTTCTTT	CASSPPSDSMRGEAFF
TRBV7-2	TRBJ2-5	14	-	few	TGTGCCAGCAGCTTAGGGGGGGCGGTGGAGACCCAGTACTTC	CASSLGGAVETQYF
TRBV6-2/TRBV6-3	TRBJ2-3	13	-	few	TGTGCCAGCAGTTACGCAGGGGTAGATACGCAGTATTTT	CASSYAGVDTQYF
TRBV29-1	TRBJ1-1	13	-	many	TGCAGCGTACCGGACAGAGCGAACACTGAAGCTTTCTTT	CSVPDRANTEAFF
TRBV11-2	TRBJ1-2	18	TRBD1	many	TGTGCCAGCAGCCCAATTAGGGGGGGACAGGGCGAAATCTATGGCTACACCTTC	CASSPIRGGQGEIYGYTF
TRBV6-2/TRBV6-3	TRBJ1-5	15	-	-	TGTGCCAGCGCCGATCCCGGGGGAAGAGGTAAGCCCCAGCATTTT	CASADPGGRGKPQHF
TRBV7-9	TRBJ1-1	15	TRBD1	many	TGTGCCAGCAGCCCGGGACAGGGGGCGAGTACTGAAGCTTTCTTT	CASSPGQGASTEAFF
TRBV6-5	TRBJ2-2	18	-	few	TGTGCCAGCAGTTCCCCGCCGTACGCTTATGCGAACACCGGGGAGCTGTTTTTT	CASSSPPYAYANTGELFF